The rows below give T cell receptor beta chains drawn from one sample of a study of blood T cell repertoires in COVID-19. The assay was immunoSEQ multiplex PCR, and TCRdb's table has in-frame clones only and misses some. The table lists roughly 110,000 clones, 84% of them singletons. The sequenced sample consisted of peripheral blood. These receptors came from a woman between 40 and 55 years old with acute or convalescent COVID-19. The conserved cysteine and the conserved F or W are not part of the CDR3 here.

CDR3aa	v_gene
ASMTGGRGNTEAF	TRBV19
ASSSDRVYGYT	TRBV19
ASSPDRGGNTIY	TRBV18
ASSFNRNTGELF	TRBV7-3
ASSKRQGSFPGELF	TRBV3-1/TRBV3-2
ASSMRLAGGGGTDTQY	TRBV4-2
ASSPGANVLT	TRBV19
ASSRNRASNYGYT	TRBV2
AWSVADLLNTEAF	TRBV30
ASSTHTATSGGVGDEQF	TRBV4-3
ASSEFQGAEANYGYT	TRBV6-1
ASSRVPGNTIY	TRBV2
ASSKAKFYRRLLWTSGGAEQF	TRBV21-1
ASSPNRALNEKLL	TRBV5-4
ASGNSGAGGNEQF	TRBV12-5
AISVDSNSPLH	TRBV10-3
ASSLARDRVNSPLH	TRBV7-2
AYTSGGHGWDQY	TRBV30
ASKGAAYEQY	TRBV6-5
ASSPGSSSGNTIY	TRBV5-1
ASSFGEGNTIY	TRBV5-1
AWKTSDSYNEQF	TRBV30
ASRKQGTTDTQY	TRBV28
ASSTFSNQPQH	TRBV12-3/TRBV12-4
ASSEYSGVRLGYT	TRBV6-1
ASSSLTGGNQPQH	TRBV28
ASSPRLDLRGAF	TRBV4-1
ASSEAWQGSTGELF	TRBV2
ASSEGGGIGRWVGNTIY	TRBV6-1
ASSEGGVYGYT	TRBV6-1
ASSPISGDTEAF	TRBV18
ASSYSRTGGTEAF	TRBV6-2/TRBV6-3
ASSLNFRSSSYNEQF	TRBV5-5
ASSAGQSPLLNEQF	TRBV9
ASSFGWTLSTDTQY	TRBV7-2
ASSLGVGPQPQH	TRBV7-8
ASSLDGTLTDTQY	TRBV5-4
ASSPAGVGTNEKLF	TRBV4-1
ASSLAGLRKQNIQY	TRBV7-9
ASSLNTGFEAF	TRBV27
ASSQGDRDTGELF	TRBV4-3
ASSRSPGDREAF	TRBV7-2
ASSLLWDRTNYGYT	TRBV11-2
ASSLGGSTTNEKLF	TRBV7-9
ASSVAGGGAVVGNEQF	TRBV9
ASSQGQGGSPLH	TRBV6-5
ASSPYRENTGELF	TRBV3-1/TRBV3-2
ASSAGTATDTQY	TRBV11-2
ASSPLGLQVYRAEAF	TRBV2
ASSLSLADTQY	TRBV7-2